This T cell receptor beta chain is from a study of T cells in tumors after PD-1 blockade. Study-wide background: Excluded were patients with checkpoint blockade, immunosuppressants, or radiotherapy or other anti-cancer therapy within 4 weeks.

The protocol was immunoSEQ multiplex PCR, while the TCRdb copy is restricted to in-frame clones and leaves out a portion. This sample carries around 46,000 clones, roughly three quarters of them seen once, and the ten largest clones take 16%. Remarks on this clone: The antigen remains undetermined.

The CDR3 has 14 amino acids. The V gene's germline CDR1 is MNHEY and CDR2 SMNVEV (reference sequence). V lost 6 bases and J lost 8, with 19 bases in between. Whole-study findings and limits: Peripheral recruitment is suggested, as some novel exhausted tumor clones were in pre-treatment blood.

The source of this sequence is a human donor with basal cell carcinoma. The rearrangement links TRBV27 to TRBJ1-2, with D maybe TRBD1 (6 bases). The sequencing used PBMCs, collected before anti-PD-1 treatment. The CDR3: CASRSDMGGLGYTF. In DNA, the CDR3 is TGTGCCAGCAGGTCTGATATGGGGGGCCTCGGCTACACCTTC.